Following are 20 T cell receptor beta chains from one sample sequenced in a study of T cell responses to AZD1222 COVID-19 vaccine. Profiling relied on immunoSEQ multiplex PCR, and the TCRdb table lists in-frame clones only, not all of them. The sample shows 80,000 to 100,000 clones, 80% to 90% of them seen only once. The sequences come from peripheral blood, collected 28 days after the second AZD1222 dose. These receptors originate from an adult who received the AZD1222 COVID-19 vaccine.

The V gene is TRBV7-8, the J gene TRBJ1-2, with 7 bases lining up with TRBD1. V was pared by 5 bases and J by 4 bases, with 10 bases of the junction left unmatched. The CDR3 contains 15 residues. Germline assignment: CDR1 SGHVS and CDR2 FQNEAQ. The CDR3 coding sequence is TGTGCCAGCAGCCAAAGACCCCCAGGGGGCTATGGCTACACCTTC. Its protein is CASSQRPPGGYGYTF.

The rearrangement joins TRBV20-1 to TRBJ2-7; D remains ambiguous. The V gene lost 3 bases and the J gene lost 2 bases, with 5 bases spanning the gap. CDR1 is DFQATT and CDR2 is SNEGSKA in the germline V gene (reference sequence). The CDR3 consists of 11 residues. Here the CDR3 reads CSASSAYEQYF. The DNA for the CDR3 is TGCAGTGCTAGTTCCGCCTACGAGCAGTACTTC.

The V call is TRBV7-3, the J call TRBJ2-7; TRBD2 is a possible D gene (6 bases). Germline V gives CDR1 SGHTA, CDR2 FQGTGA. V gave up 0 bases and J gave up 1 base, with 7 bases separating them. CDR3 size: 14 residues. CDR3 amino acids: CASSLTAGSYEQYF. CDR3 in DNA: TGTGCCAGCAGCTTAACGGCGGGGTCCTACGAGCAGTACTTC.

This clone appeared a single time. The genes are TRBV28 and TRBJ1-2, with D perhaps TRBD1 (5 bases). The length of the CDR3 is 14 residues. Germline V gene sequence: CDR1 MDHEN, CDR2 SYDVKM. Between the trimmed V and J ends, which lost 4 bases and 8 bases, there was a span of 17 bases. The CDR3 DNA reads as TGTGCCAGCAGTTCCCCTTCAGGGTCTAGGGGCTACACCTTC. Protein: CASSSPSGSRGYTF.

This clone was observed a few times. The rearrangement joins TRBV7-3 to TRBJ2-5; D gene unclear. The CDR3 runs 15 residues. V lost 5 bases and J 3 bases, leaving 16 bases between the germline ends. Germline V gene lookup returns CDR1 SGHTA and CDR2 FQGTGA. CDR3 region: CASSLDAAGKETQYF. The CDR3 region has the DNA TGTGCCAGCAGCCTAGATGCGGCTGGGAAAGAGACCCAGTACTTC.

This sequence joins TRBV3-1 (or the pseudogene TRBV3-2) and TRBJ2-3; TRBD2 matches 14 bases. V shed 2 bases and J 1 base; nucleotides not matched to a gene: 5. The CDR3 covers 18 residues. Germline CDR1 reads LGHDT; CDR2 reads YNNKEL (reference sequence). The CDR3 coding sequence is TGTGCCAGCAGCCAAAGACTAGCGGGGGGGCGTGGCACAGATACGCAGTATTTT. It encodes CASSQRLAGGRGTDTQYF.

The chain joins TRBV29-1 to TRBJ2-7; 10 nucleotides align to TRBD1. The CDR3 consists of 14 residues. CDR1 is SQVTM, CDR2 ANQGSEA, per germline. J was trimmed by 2 bases and V by 6 bases; bases with no gene match: 7. This CDR3 is CSVAGTGDTYEQYF. CDR3 coding DNA: TGCAGCGTAGCCGGGACAGGGGACACCTACGAGCAGTACTTC.

The V gene is TRBV29-1, the J gene TRBJ2-2, with 11 bases matching TRBD2. CDR3 length: 16 amino acids. CDR1 is SQVTM and CDR2 is ANQGSEA in the germline V gene. Trimming removed 3 bases from V and 0 bases from J; junction bases left unmatched: 3. The CDR3 reads CSVDEGLAANTGELFF. CDR3 bases: TGCAGCGTTGACGAGGGACTAGCGGCGAACACCGGGGAGCTGTTTTTT.

This clone was found a few times. The rearrangement uses TRBV5-6 and TRBJ1-5, with D tentatively TRBD1 (6 bases). Germline loops: CDR1 SGHDT, CDR2 YYEEEE. The CDR3 covers 17 residues. V was cut by 4 bases and J by 6 bases, with 23 bases left in between. The CDR3 spells CASSQLSGAVQGQPQHF. CDR3 nucleotide sequence: TGTGCCAGCAGCCAATTGTCAGGGGCAGTGCAGGGTCAGCCCCAGCATTTT.

This chain connects TRBV29-1 to TRBJ1-2; unclear D gene. Germline CDR1 and CDR2: SQVTM and ANQGSEA. The CDR3 extends over 14 amino acids. Trimming took off 3 bases at V and 5 bases at J, with 16 bases between the two ends. The CDR3 is CSVEGRALSYGYTF. The CDR3 DNA is TGCAGCGTTGAGGGAAGGGCGTTGAGTTATGGCTACACCTTC.

The chain joins TRBV19 to TRBJ2-1; D is perhaps TRBD1 (5 bases). The CDR3 loop spans 13 amino acids. Germline values: CDR1 LNHDA, CDR2 SQIVND (reference sequence). The germline V and J ends were trimmed by 3 bases and 5 bases, with 8 bases remaining between them. Here the CDR3 reads CASSMGPNNEQFF. For the CDR3, the DNA is TGTGCCAGTAGTATGGGGCCCAACAATGAGCAGTTCTTC. Full variable domain (rest looked up from reference TRBV19 and TRBJ2-1): DGGITQSPKYLFRKEGQNVTLSCEQNLNHDAMYWYRQDPGQGLRLIYYSQIVNDFQKGDIAEGYSVSREKKESFPLTVTSAQKNPTAFYLCASSMGPNNEQFFGPGTRLTVL.

The chain carries TRBV5-1 and TRBJ2-3; D is possibly TRBD2 (7 bases). Germline CDR1 and CDR2: SGHRS and YFSETQ. CDR3 length: 14 amino acids. The V end was cut by 2 bases, the J end by 2 bases, with 9 bases between. In nucleotides, the CDR3 is TGCGCCAGCAGCTTCGGGGGGCACACAGATACGCAGTATTTT. Amino acid sequence: CASSFGGHTDTQYF.

This chain connects TRBV30 to TRBJ1-2; unclear D gene. CDR3 length: 12 residues. In germline, CDR1 is GTSNPN, CDR2 SVGIG (reference sequence). Trimming left V 2 bases short and J 0 bases short, with 4 bases between. The CDR3 spells CAWSFANYGYTF. The CDR3 DNA follows: TGTGCCTGGAGTTTCGCTAACTATGGCTACACCTTC.

The V and J genes are TRBV19 and TRBJ1-5; no firm D call. Germline CDR1 LNHDA, CDR2 SQIVND (reference sequence). Trimming left V 0 bases short and J 6 bases short, with 12 bases between. This CDR3 is built from 15 residues. CDR3 coding DNA: TGTGCCAGTAGTATAGAACAGAGAGGCCGTCAGCCCCAGCATTTT. Protein sequence: CASSIEQRGRQPQHF.

The chain recombines TRBV12-3 or TRBV12-4 with TRBJ2-7, with D perhaps TRBD1 (5 bases). The CDR3 is 13 residues long. With 3 bases removed from V and 4 bases from J, the gap between germline ends came to 10 bases. In nucleotides, the CDR3 is TGTGCCAGCAGTTTTCAGGGAAAATACGAGCAGTACTTC. It yields the protein CASSFQGKYEQYF.

Remarks on this clone: The same CDR3 arises from other DNA sequences in this sample as well. The chain links TRBV12-3 or TRBV12-4 to TRBJ2-7; TRBD2 matches at 7 bases. The CDR3 has 12 residues. Trimming removed 5 bases from V and 2 bases from J; junction bases left unmatched: 0. DNA for the CDR3: TGTGCCAGCAGTGGGGGGGCCTACGAGCAGTACTTC. Translation: CASSGGAYEQYF.

The chain recombines TRBV27 with TRBJ1-1, with 10 positions matching TRBD1. Trimming at V came to 4 bases and at J to 1 base, leaving 15 bases not matched to a gene. From germline, CDR1 is MNHEY and CDR2 SMNVEV (reference sequence). CDR3 length: 19 amino acids. CDR3 amino acids: CASSSTDRGHKSRNTEAFF. CDR3 in DNA: TGTGCCAGCAGTTCTACCGACAGGGGGCACAAGAGCCGGAACACTGAAGCTTTCTTT.

The V and J genes are TRBV18 and TRBJ2-5; no reliable D call. This CDR3 has 14 residues. The germline V gene has CDR1 KGHSH and CDR2 LQKENI. V was clipped by 2 bases and J by 0 bases, with 7 bases between them. The CDR3 DNA reads TGTGCCAGCTCACCATTCAGCGACCAAGAGACCCAGTACTTC. Protein: CASSPFSDQETQYF.

CDR3 coding DNA: TGTGCCAGCAGCCCCCGCGGGGGGGTTGGGTACATTCAGTACTTC. It translates to CASSPRGGVGYIQYF. The chain is built from TRBV3-1 (or the pseudogene TRBV3-2) and TRBJ2-4, with 9 bases fitting TRBD2. The CDR3 is made up of 15 amino acids. V lost 4 bases to trimming and J lost 8 bases; unmatched junction nucleotides: 9. CDR1 is LGHDT, CDR2 YNNKEL, per germline (reference sequence).

The chain is built from TRBV7-9 and TRBJ2-2, with unresolved D. Germline loops: CDR1 SEHNR, CDR2 FQNEAQ (reference sequence). V gave up 1 base and J gave up 6 bases, with 9 bases separating them. The CDR3 is 14 residues long. Here the CDR3 reads CASSLEAHPGELFF. CDR3 nucleotide sequence: TGTGCCAGCAGCTTAGAGGCCCATCCCGGGGAGCTGTTTTTT.